The 23 T cell receptor beta chains presented below share a single source sample, sequenced in a study of TIL therapy for anti-PD-1-resistant metastatic lung cancer. The time point is: pre-treatment sample, taken before nivolumab and TIL therapy. The immunoSEQ assay was v3. Sequencing was performed with immunoSEQ multiplex PCR; in TCRdb, only in-frame clones are kept and a portion is missing. The repertoire holds tens of thousands of clones, with just over 85% as singletons. The sequences come from blood, collected at baseline. The receptors were gathered from a person between 25 and 80 years old with non-small cell lung cancer.

The rearrangement joins TRBV10-1 to TRBJ1-6; no clear D. V was pared by 5 bases and J by 7 bases, with 12 bases between. In germline, CDR1 is WNHNN, CDR2 SYGVQD (reference sequence). This CDR3 has 14 residues. In DNA, the CDR3 is TGCGCCAGCAGTTCCCGGGCCGACAATTCACCCCTCCACTTT. Its translation is CASSSRADNSPLHF.

The rearrangement joins TRBV30 to TRBJ2-2; TRBD1 aligns across 7 bases. The CDR3 is 17 residues long. J lost 0 bases, V lost 3 bases, and 10 bases had no gene match. CDR1 and CDR2 from the germline V gene are GTSNPN and SVGIG (reference sequence). CDR3: CAWRGSWGTANTGELFF. The CDR3 nucleotides are TGTGCCTGGAGGGGCAGCTGGGGGACAGCGAACACCGGGGAGCTGTTTTTT.

V usage is TRBV18 and J usage is TRBJ1-2, with 10 bases matching TRBD1. There are 13 residues in the CDR3. Germline values: CDR1 KGHSH, CDR2 LQKENI. With 5 bases clipped from V and 7 bases from J, the junction kept 4 bases outside the gene matches. As DNA, the CDR3 is TGTGCCAGCTCAGAGACAGGGGGCTCTGGCTACACCTTC. It is translated as CASSETGGSGYTF.

This clone was detected once. This sequence joins TRBV27 and TRBJ2-1; the D is unclear. The CDR3 length is 10 residues. Trimming took 8 bases from V and 9 from J, leaving 8 bases between them. From germline, CDR1 is MNHEY and CDR2 SMNVEV (reference sequence). The CDR3 DNA reads TGTGCCAGCGGGTACGCTGAGCAGTTCTTC. Its translation: CASGYAEQFF.

This chain links TRBV9 with TRBJ2-4; 7 nucleotides align to TRBD2. Germline CDR1 reads SGDLS; CDR2 reads YYNGEE. Germline trimming cut 3 bases from V and 9 bases from J; bases unmatched to any gene: 15. The CDR3 runs to 16 residues. This chain's CDR3 is CASSAGDPSGATIQYF. The CDR3 DNA reads TGTGCCAGCAGCGCTGGGGACCCCAGCGGGGCAACCATTCAGTACTTC.

The CDR3 reads CASKLADPYEQYF. DNA for the CDR3: TGTGCCAGCAAGCTAGCGGATCCCTACGAGCAGTACTTC. J is TRBJ2-7 and V is TRBV6-5; 7 nucleotides align to TRBD2. Germline-derived CDR1 and CDR2 are MNHEY and SVGAGI. The V gene end was trimmed by 7 bases and the J gene end by 2 bases; junction bases not matched to a gene: 5. The CDR3 covers 13 residues.

V is TRBV21-1 and J is TRBJ1-2; no check of the table's D call, TRBD1, against the DNA was made. TRBV21-1 represents a pseudogene. CDR3 length: 11 amino acids. CDR3 residues: CASRVSYGYTF. CDR3 DNA sequence: TGTGCCAGCAGGGTCAGCTATGGCTACACCTTC.

The chain is built from TRBV9 and TRBJ2-1; 11 bases line up with TRBD1. The CDR3 is 13 amino acids. V gave up 0 bases and J gave up 13 bases; unmatched junction bases: 3. Germline CDR1 and CDR2: SGDLS and YYNGEE. The CDR3 spells CASSVGGTGGQFF. In nucleotides, the CDR3 is TGTGCCAGCAGCGTAGGAGGGACAGGGGGACAGTTCTTC.

The rearrangement links TRBV5-1 to TRBJ2-7, with 9 bases that match TRBD2. The V and J ends lost 1 base and 0 bases, in that order; junction bases with no gene match: 5. Germline-derived CDR1 and CDR2 are SGHRS and YFSETQ. This CDR3 is built from 16 residues. The chain's CDR3 is CASSLRLAGISYEQYF. DNA of the CDR3: TGCGCCAGCAGCTTGCGTCTAGCGGGGATCTCCTACGAGCAGTACTTC.

The chain uses TRBV9 and TRBJ1-2; D remains ambiguous. Germline V lookup: CDR1 SGDLS, CDR2 YYNGEE. Between the trimmed V and J ends, which lost 3 bases and 0 bases, there was a span of 0 bases. The CDR3 totals 11 residues. CDR3 sequence reads: CASSANYGYTF. The CDR3 bases are TGTGCCAGCAGCGCTAACTATGGCTACACCTTC.

This clone was observed a few times. V and J are TRBV6-1 and TRBJ2-1; unclear D gene. The germline gives CDR1 MNHNS, CDR2 SASEGT. The CDR3 spans 17 residues. Trimming stripped 2 bases from V and 0 bases from J, with 14 bases between. DNA for the CDR3: TGTGCCAGCAGTGAATTGATGGCAGGACGCTCCTACAATGAGCAGTTCTTC. Protein: CASSELMAGRSYNEQFF.

This clone came up a few times. The same CDR3 arises from other DNA sequences in this sample as well. The rearrangement links TRBV30 to TRBJ1-3, with D unclear. Germline-derived CDR1 and CDR2 are GTSNPN and SVGIG (reference sequence). V was trimmed by 0 bases and J by 4 bases, leaving 4 bases between them. The CDR3 length is 12 residues. The CDR3 reads CAWSVQGNTIYF. The CDR3 nucleotides read TGTGCCTGGAGTGTACAGGGAAACACCATATATTTT.

This sequence joins TRBV9 and TRBJ2-1; D is undetermined. The CDR3 runs to 14 residues. V lost 0 bases and J lost 7, with 11 bases in between. Germline V gene lookup returns CDR1 SGDLS and CDR2 YYNGEE. The CDR3 loop is CASSVVGNGNEQFF. The CDR3 region has the DNA TGTGCCAGCAGCGTAGTAGGAAACGGTAATGAGCAGTTCTTC.

V is TRBV7-9 and J is TRBJ2-7, with 11 bases identical to TRBD2. CDR1 and CDR2 (germline): SEHNR, FQNEAQ (reference sequence). The ends lost 1 base at V and 2 bases at J; junction bases unmatched: 13. The CDR3 contains 19 residues. This CDR3 reads CASSLVGGGGLAVPYEQYF. CDR3 nucleotide sequence: TGTGCCAGCAGCTTAGTGGGAGGGGGGGGACTAGCGGTCCCCTACGAGCAGTACTTC.

This rearrangement joins TRBV15 to TRBJ1-1; D not resolved. Germline CDR1 is LNHNV and CDR2 is YYDKDF (reference sequence). This CDR3 region has 13 residues. Between the trimmed V and J ends, which lost 5 bases and 3 bases, there was a span of 10 bases. The DNA of the CDR3 is TGTGCCACCAGCGCAAGATACGACACTGAAGCTTTCTTT. Protein sequence: CATSARYDTEAFF.

The gene calls are TRBV5-6 and TRBJ2-5; D is perhaps TRBD1 or TRBD2 (6 bases each). Deletions cut 4 bases from V and 2 bases from J, with 15 bases between. Germline V gives CDR1 SGHDT, CDR2 YYEEEE. The CDR3 extends over 15 amino acids. The CDR3 protein is CASSPDRGLQETQYF. CDR3 nucleotide sequence: TGTGCCAGCAGCCCCGACCGGGGGCTACAAGAGACCCAGTACTTC.

The CDR3 DNA reads as TGTGCCAGTAGTCGGACAGGGAAGGCTGAAGCTTTCTTT. Residues: CASSRTGKAEAFF. The V and J genes are TRBV19 and TRBJ1-1, with 8 bases fitting TRBD1. V lost 5 bases, J lost 6 bases, and 5 bases stayed unmatched. This CDR3 is 13 amino acids long. Looked up from germline, CDR1 is LNHDA and CDR2 is SQIVND (reference sequence). Drawing the rest from reference TRBV19 and TRBJ1-1, the complete variable domain is DGGITQSPKYLFRKEGQNVTLSCEQNLNHDAMYWYRQDPGQGLRLIYYSQIVNDFQKGDIAEGYSVSREKKESFPLTVTSAQKNPTAFYLCASSRTGKAEAFFGQGTRLTVV.

This clone turned up a few times. J is TRBJ2-1 and V is TRBV10-1; no clear D. The V end lost 3 bases, the J end lost 5 bases, and 8 bases lay between the germline ends. This CDR3 has 13 residues. Germline V gene sequence: CDR1 WNHNN, CDR2 SYGVQD (reference sequence). The CDR3 is CASSDQMNNEQFF. CDR3 coding DNA: TGCGCCAGCAGTGACCAGATGAACAATGAGCAGTTCTTC.

This clone appeared once. The V gene is TRBV10-3, the J gene TRBJ2-3; 10 bases line up with TRBD2. Germline loops: CDR1 ENHRY, CDR2 SYGVKD. This CDR3 contains 16 residues. Trimming cost V 6 bases and J 2 bases; bases outside gene matches: 8. The CDR3 spells CAISPQTSGYTDTQYF. CDR3 sequence (DNA): TGTGCCATCAGCCCCCAGACTAGCGGGTACACAGATACGCAGTATTTT.

This clone has a handful of counts. The chain uses TRBV6-2 or TRBV6-3 and TRBJ2-1, with TRBD1 identical over 8 bases. Germline V gene data show CDR1 as MNHEY and CDR2 as SVGEGT. The CDR3 is 16 residues long. The trim removed 1 base at V and 6 bases at J, leaving 8 bases unmatched. Here the CDR3 reads CASSYLDRGVGNEQFF. The CDR3 coding sequence is TGTGCCAGCAGTTACTTAGACAGGGGCGTCGGCAATGAGCAGTTCTTC.

This clone is a singleton in its sample. V is TRBV6-7 and J is TRBJ2-1, with D possibly being TRBD1 (5 bases). TRBV6-7 is an ORF for which the function is uncertain. The CDR3 contains 11 residues. Trimming shortened V by 6 bases and J by 8 bases, and 8 bases separated the two germline ends. CDR3 residues: CASSSRDEQFF. CDR3 coding DNA: TGTGCCAGCAGCAGCAGGGATGAGCAGTTCTTC.

The V gene is TRBV7-9, the J gene TRBJ1-4; perhaps TRBD1 as D (5 bases). The length of the CDR3 is 15 residues. V was clipped by 5 bases and J by 8 bases, with 18 bases between them. In germline, CDR1 is SEHNR, CDR2 FQNEAQ (reference sequence). DNA for the CDR3: TGTGCCAGCAGCCCTGTAGGAGGGGTTTCAGAAAAACTGTTTTTT. It is translated as CASSPVGGVSEKLFF.

This clone has only a few counts. The chain is built from TRBV6-4 and TRBJ2-1; D is possibly TRBD2 (6 bases). Germline V gives CDR1 MRHNA, CDR2 SNTAGT. The CDR3 loop spans 16 amino acids. Trimming removed 0 bases from V and 3 bases from J, with 12 bases in between. The CDR3 nucleotides are TGTGCCAGCAGTGACTCGAGGGAGGCGGACTACAATGAGCAGTTCTTC. It encodes CASSDSREADYNEQFF.